This is a list of T cell receptor beta chains from one sample in a study of beta chain features in type 1 diabetes. The table came from immunoSEQ multiplex PCR; TCRdb's copy has only in-frame clones and leaves some out. The table shows tens of thousands of clones, with about 70% occurring only once. The sequenced sample was stem cell memory CD4+ T cells from blood. These receptors originate from a woman aged 40 to 50 with type 1 diabetes. CDR3s include the opening cysteine and the closing phenylalanine or tryptophan. The order of the fields is J gene, V gene, clone size, D gene, CDR3 DNA, CDR3 protein. D genes are given only for firm matches. Rows may omit the clone size; those that give it use once, few, many or a size class.

J gene: TRBJ2-1
V gene: TRBV7-2
clone size: few
D gene: TRBD2
CDR3 DNA: TGTGCCAGCAGCGAGCGGGGACGCAGCTCCTACAATGAGCAGTTCTTC
CDR3 protein: CASSERGRSSYNEQFF

J gene: TRBJ2-7
V gene: TRBV7-2
clone size: few
D gene: -
CDR3 DNA: TGTGCCAGCAGCTTAGACCGGGACCGGAGGGATTTTAAGTACTTC
CDR3 protein: CASSLDRDRRDFKYF

J gene: TRBJ2-7
V gene: TRBV4-2
clone size: -
D gene: TRBD1
CDR3 DNA: TGTGCCAGCAGCCCAACCGGGACAGGGGAGGCCTCGCAGTACTTC
CDR3 protein: CASSPTGTGEASQYF

J gene: TRBJ1-5
V gene: TRBV6-1
clone size: -
D gene: -
CDR3 DNA: TGTGCCAGCAGTGAAGGGGCAGGGGTCGGTCAGCCCCAGCATTTT
CDR3 protein: CASSEGAGVGQPQHF

J gene: TRBJ1-5
V gene: TRBV7-2
clone size: -
D gene: -
CDR3 DNA: TGTGCCAGCAGAACAGGGTTTAATCAGCCCCAGCATTTT
CDR3 protein: CASRTGFNQPQHF

J gene: TRBJ1-1
V gene: TRBV28
clone size: once
D gene: TRBD1
CDR3 DNA: TGTGCCAGCAGTTCCTCGGGACAGGGGGTTGAAGCTTTCTTT
CDR3 protein: CASSSSGQGVEAFF

J gene: TRBJ2-1
V gene: TRBV7-6
clone size: -
D gene: -
CDR3 DNA: TGTGCCAGCAGCTTAGAGTTTAACAGGGAGTACGAGCAGTTCTTC
CDR3 protein: CASSLEFNREYEQFF

J gene: TRBJ2-7
V gene: TRBV4-1
clone size: -
D gene: TRBD2
CDR3 DNA: TGCGCCAGCAGCCAGGGGGGACTAGCGGGTTGGGGGGGGACCGAGCAGTACTTC
CDR3 protein: CASSQGGLAGWGGTEQYF

J gene: TRBJ2-3
V gene: TRBV7-2
clone size: -
D gene: -
CDR3 DNA: TGTGCCAGCAGCCCAGACAGTTCCGATACGCAGTATTTT
CDR3 protein: CASSPDSSDTQYF

J gene: TRBJ2-7
V gene: TRBV6-5
clone size: -
D gene: -
CDR3 DNA: TGTGCCAGCAGTTCCCCGGCTAGGAGATACGAGCAGTACTTC
CDR3 protein: CASSSPARRYEQYF

J gene: TRBJ1-2
V gene: TRBV6-1
clone size: -
D gene: TRBD1
CDR3 DNA: TGTGCCAGCAAGGACAGGCACGCCTATGGCTACACCTTC
CDR3 protein: CASKDRHAYGYTF

J gene: TRBJ1-2
V gene: TRBV28
clone size: -
D gene: TRBD1
CDR3 DNA: TGTGCCAGCAGTCCGGGACAGGGGTATGGCTACACCTTC
CDR3 protein: CASSPGQGYGYTF

J gene: TRBJ2-6
V gene: TRBV5-1
clone size: -
D gene: -
CDR3 DNA: TGCGCCAGCAGCCCGGAGGGGGCCGGGGCCAACGTCCTGACTTTC
CDR3 protein: CASSPEGAGANVLTF

J gene: TRBJ2-5
V gene: TRBV5-4
clone size: -
D gene: -
CDR3 DNA: TGTGCCAGCAGCTTGGCGGTCAGGAGGGAAGAGACCCAGTACTTC
CDR3 protein: CASSLAVRREETQYF

J gene: TRBJ1-5
V gene: TRBV5-4
clone size: -
D gene: TRBD1
CDR3 DNA: TGTGCCAGCAGCCCCGGGACAGGCGCTAATCAGCCCCAGCATTTT
CDR3 protein: CASSPGTGANQPQHF

J gene: TRBJ1-1
V gene: TRBV2
clone size: -
D gene: -
CDR3 DNA: TGTGCCAGCAGAAGGAGAGGGGGGGTTACTGAAGCTTTCTTT
CDR3 protein: CASRRRGGVTEAFF

J gene: TRBJ2-1
V gene: TRBV5-1
clone size: -
D gene: TRBD1
CDR3 DNA: TGCGCCAGCAGCTTGGGGCAGGGGGCTACCAATGAGCAGTTCTTC
CDR3 protein: CASSLGQGATNEQFF

J gene: TRBJ1-1
V gene: TRBV7-2
clone size: once
D gene: TRBD1
CDR3 DNA: TGTGCCAGCAGCTCCGGACAGGGGATGAACACTGAAGCTTTCTTT
CDR3 protein: CASSSGQGMNTEAFF

J gene: TRBJ1-1
V gene: TRBV7-2
clone size: -
D gene: -
CDR3 DNA: TGTGCCAGCAGCTCCGGTAAGAACACTGAAGCTTTCTTT
CDR3 protein: CASSSGKNTEAFF

J gene: TRBJ1-4
V gene: TRBV30
clone size: -
D gene: -
CDR3 DNA: TGTGCCTGCCAGGTGGGAGGAACTAATGAAAAACTGTTTTTT
CDR3 protein: CACQVGGTNEKLFF

J gene: TRBJ2-5
V gene: TRBV27
clone size: -
D gene: -
CDR3 DNA: TGTGCCAGCAGTTTATCTAGACAAGCCCAAGAGACCCAGTACTTC
CDR3 protein: CASSLSRQAQETQYF

J gene: TRBJ1-4
V gene: TRBV4-3
clone size: -
D gene: TRBD1
CDR3 DNA: TGCGCCAGCAGCCAGAGGAGAACCGGGACAGGCGGTGAAAAACTGTTTTTT
CDR3 protein: CASSQRRTGTGGEKLFF

J gene: TRBJ1-2
V gene: TRBV2
clone size: -
D gene: -
CDR3 DNA: TGTGCCAGCGGGGGGAATAACTATGGCTACACCTTC
CDR3 protein: CASGGNNYGYTF

J gene: TRBJ1-5
V gene: TRBV7-2
clone size: -
D gene: -
CDR3 DNA: TGTGCCAGCAGTCATTCCCAGGGGCATAGCAATCAGCCCCAGCATTTT
CDR3 protein: CASSHSQGHSNQPQHF

J gene: TRBJ1-1
V gene: TRBV4-1
clone size: -
D gene: -
CDR3 DNA: TGTGCCAGCAGCCAGAGCAGACAGAACACTGAAGCTTTCTTT
CDR3 protein: CASSQSRQNTEAFF

J gene: TRBJ1-5
V gene: TRBV6-5
clone size: few
D gene: TRBD1
CDR3 DNA: TGTGCCAGCAGTTACAGGACAGGGAGCAATCAGCCCCAGCATTTT
CDR3 protein: CASSYRTGSNQPQHF

J gene: TRBJ1-3
V gene: TRBV6-6
clone size: -
D gene: TRBD1
CDR3 DNA: TGTGCCAGCAGTTACTCGGACAGGGTGGGAAACACCATATATTTT
CDR3 protein: CASSYSDRVGNTIYF

J gene: TRBJ1-5
V gene: TRBV19
clone size: few
D gene: -
CDR3 DNA: TGTGCCAGTACTGACAGAATTAATCAGCCCCAGCATTTT
CDR3 protein: CASTDRINQPQHF

J gene: TRBJ2-1
V gene: TRBV7-9
clone size: few
D gene: -
CDR3 DNA: TGTGCCAGCAGCTTAACCCTAGGGGAAGGGTTAAATGAGCAGTTCTTC
CDR3 protein: CASSLTLGEGLNEQFF

J gene: TRBJ2-5
V gene: TRBV5-1
clone size: once
D gene: TRBD2
CDR3 DNA: TGCGCCAGCAGTCTGCCGGGACTAGCGGAGACCCAGTACTTC
CDR3 protein: CASSLPGLAETQYF

J gene: TRBJ2-7
V gene: TRBV7-9
clone size: -
D gene: TRBD1
CDR3 DNA: TGTGCCAGCAGCCTCCTAGGGACAGGGGGAGCCTACGAGCAGTACTTC
CDR3 protein: CASSLLGTGGAYEQYF

J gene: TRBJ1-5
V gene: TRBV2
clone size: few
D gene: TRBD1
CDR3 DNA: TGTGCCAGCAGTGCGACAGGGGCCCTCGGTCAGCCCCAGCATTTT
CDR3 protein: CASSATGALGQPQHF

J gene: TRBJ1-2
V gene: TRBV18
clone size: -
D gene: -
CDR3 DNA: TGTGCCAGCTCACCACCCGGCCAGGGTTCTGGCTACACCTTC
CDR3 protein: CASSPPGQGSGYTF

J gene: TRBJ2-1
V gene: TRBV7-9
clone size: -
D gene: TRBD2
CDR3 DNA: TGTGCCAGCAGCCCCTACCCGGGACTACAAGCGTCCTACAATGAGCAGTTCTTC
CDR3 protein: CASSPYPGLQASYNEQFF

J gene: TRBJ2-3
V gene: TRBV11-2
clone size: -
D gene: TRBD1
CDR3 DNA: TGTGCCAGCAGCGCGACAGGGTCGGTTGCAGATACGCAGTATTTT
CDR3 protein: CASSATGSVADTQYF

J gene: TRBJ2-3
V gene: TRBV7-3
clone size: -
D gene: TRBD2
CDR3 DNA: TGTGCCAGCAGCCGTCGAACTAGCGGGAGCACAGATACGCAGTATTTT
CDR3 protein: CASSRRTSGSTDTQYF

J gene: TRBJ1-5
V gene: TRBV23-1
clone size: -
D gene: TRBD1
CDR3 DNA: TGCGCCAGCACCCCCGGGACAGGAAATCAGCCCCAGCATTTT
CDR3 protein: CASTPGTGNQPQHF

J gene: TRBJ2-2
V gene: TRBV7-9
clone size: -
D gene: TRBD2
CDR3 DNA: TGTGCCAGCAGCCCACCAGCGGGAGAGGACACCGGGGAGCTGTTTTTT
CDR3 protein: CASSPPAGEDTGELFF

J gene: TRBJ1-1
V gene: TRBV29-1
clone size: -
D gene: -
CDR3 DNA: TGCAGCGTTGAAAGGGCGGGGGTAGCCACTGAAGCTTTCTTT
CDR3 protein: CSVERAGVATEAFF

J gene: TRBJ1-1
V gene: TRBV2
clone size: -
D gene: -
CDR3 DNA: TGTGCCAGCAGGGGAGGAGGGTTTGAGAACACTGAAGCTTTCTTT
CDR3 protein: CASRGGGFENTEAFF

J gene: TRBJ1-6
V gene: TRBV10-3
clone size: -
D gene: -
CDR3 DNA: TGTGCCATCAGTGAGCTTAACCCCCGGAATTCACCCCTCCACTTT
CDR3 protein: CAISELNPRNSPLHF

J gene: TRBJ1-5
V gene: TRBV6-5
clone size: -
D gene: TRBD1
CDR3 DNA: TGTGCCAGCAGCTCTAACAGGGGAGGCCAGCCCCAGCATTTT
CDR3 protein: CASSSNRGGQPQHF

J gene: TRBJ2-1
V gene: TRBV9
clone size: -
D gene: -
CDR3 DNA: TGTGCCAGCAGCCCTAGCCTAGCCAACAATGAGCAGTTCTTC
CDR3 protein: CASSPSLANNEQFF

J gene: TRBJ2-6
V gene: TRBV6-6
clone size: -
D gene: -
CDR3 DNA: TGTGCCAGCAGTTTCGGACATTTCACTGGGGCCAACGTCCTGACTTTC
CDR3 protein: CASSFGHFTGANVLTF

J gene: TRBJ1-2
V gene: TRBV18
clone size: -
D gene: -
CDR3 DNA: TGTGCCAGCTCACCCACGACAGGAATGGATGGCTACACCTTC
CDR3 protein: CASSPTTGMDGYTF

J gene: TRBJ2-1
V gene: TRBV5-4
clone size: -
D gene: TRBD2
CDR3 DNA: TGCGCCAGCAGCCGCGGGACTAGCCAATACAATGAGCAGTTCTTC
CDR3 protein: CASSRGTSQYNEQFF

J gene: TRBJ1-6
V gene: TRBV19
clone size: -
D gene: -
CDR3 DNA: TGTGCCAGTAGTCCGGGAGGAGGCGGAGGGACACCCCTCCACTTT
CDR3 protein: CASSPGGGGGTPLHF

J gene: TRBJ2-7
V gene: TRBV5-1
clone size: -
D gene: TRBD2
CDR3 DNA: TGCGCCAGCAGCCCCCTAGCGGGGGCCTTCTACGAGCAGTACTTC
CDR3 protein: CASSPLAGAFYEQYF